This T cell receptor (beta chain) was identified during a study of CD8 T cells in Susac syndrome. Study information: When their blood was taken, the Susac syndrome patients had either not yet had any therapy, were taking corticosteroids, or were taking intravenous immunoglobulin alone. Study-level points and caveats: The study recognized that its TCR sequencing and HLA analysis covered a relatively small number of individuals.

A remark on this clonotype: The antigen remains unidentified.

The germline V gene encodes CDR1 SGHAT and CDR2 FQNNGV. The CDR3 extends over 16 amino acids. The V segment lost 1 base and the J segment 3 bases; nucleotides outside the gene matches: 7. Sequencing of TCR beta, carried out with a high-throughput approach, was applied to CD8+ and CD4+ T cells from the blood. Reverse transcription of 0.5 to 1 ug RNA used random hexamers. Amplification of TCR beta CDR3 by immunoSEQ multiplex PCR spanned 54 Vbeta and 13 Jbeta. MiXCR, run by TCRdb on the immunoSEQ multiplex PCR reads, gives a single entry per CDR3 protein. Among around 150,000 distinct CDR3 sequences listed, roughly 94% were seen once.

The specimen sequenced was CD8+ T cells from PBMCs. This chain links TRBV11-2 with TRBJ2-5; 8 positions agree with TRBD2. The TCR was taken from a human donor with Susac syndrome. DNA for the CDR3: TGTGCCAGCAGCTTAGGGATTACCGGGAGGGAAGAGACCCAGTACTTC. This codes for CASSLGITGREETQYF.